These 18 T cell receptor beta chains were all obtained from the same sample, sequenced in a study of T cell changes during pregnancy in multiple sclerosis (dated by TCRdb to the late 2010s). The method was the immunoSEQ multiplex PCR assay. TCRdb provides this immuneACCESS table in a form limited to in-frame rearrangements. Some clones are lacking; in checked studies, under half of them reflect an unresolved V gene, and why the rest are absent is not known. The table for this sample lists 80,000 to 100,000 clones; 85% to 95% of them were counted only once. Approximately 2.6% of the sample is taken by the ten largest. The input for sequencing was peripheral blood, taken in the first trimester of pregnancy. The receptor source for this set is a female donor with multiple sclerosis, enrolled in a pregnancy study.

The rearrangement joins TRBV5-1 to TRBJ2-7, with 7 bases that match TRBD2. The CDR3 has 15 amino acids. CDR1 and CDR2 (germline): SGHRS, YFSETQ. J lost 2 bases, V lost 3 bases, and 8 bases had no gene match. This CDR3 is CASSSGGGVPYEQYF. In nucleotides, the CDR3 is TGCGCCAGCAGCTCGGGGGGTGGGGTCCCCTACGAGCAGTACTTC. Complete variable domain (other parts from reference TRBV5-1 and TRBJ2-7): KAGVTQTPRYLIKTRGQQVTLSCSPISGHRSVSWYQQTPGQGLQFLFEYFSETQRNKGNFPGRFSGRQFSNSRSEMNVSTLELGDSALYLCASSSGGGVPYEQYFGPGTRLTVT.

This chain uses TRBV7-9 with TRBJ2-3; TRBD1 agrees at 7 bases. The length of the CDR3 is 16 residues. The J segment lost 3 bases and the V segment lost 5 bases, leaving 11 bases of the junction unmatched. The V gene's germline CDR1 is SEHNR and CDR2 FQNEAQ (reference sequence). DNA of the CDR3: TGTGCCAGCAGCCCACTGGTACAGGGGAAGACAGATACGCAGTATTTT. It translates to CASSPLVQGKTDTQYF.

J is TRBJ2-7 and V is TRBV7-9; D possibly corresponds to TRBD2 (6 bases). V lost 1 base to trimming and J lost 1 base, with 11 bases between them. Germline V lookup: CDR1 SEHNR, CDR2 FQNEAQ (reference sequence). There are 15 residues in the CDR3. The CDR3 coding sequence is TGTGCCAGCAGCTTAGACGGGGGAAATTCCTACGAGCAGTACTTC. The encoded protein is CASSLDGGNSYEQYF.

The rearrangement joins TRBV5-5 to TRBJ2-7, with 11 bases identical to TRBD2. CDR3 length: 15 residues. Germline V gene sequence: CDR1 SGHKS, CDR2 YYEKEE (reference sequence). V lost 2 bases to trimming and J lost 5 bases; unmatched junction nucleotides: 6. CDR3 DNA sequence: TGTGCCAGCAGCTTATCTAGCGGGAGGTTGAACGAGCAGTACTTC. It specifies CASSLSSGRLNEQYF.

The CDR3 loop is CATSREQDRGFPYEQYF. CDR3 sequence (DNA): TGTGCCACCAGCAGAGAACAGGACAGGGGGTTCCCCTACGAGCAGTACTTC. This chain joins TRBV15 and TRBJ2-7; TRBD1 aligns across 10 bases. The CDR3 totals 17 residues. J was trimmed by 2 bases and V by 0 bases; bases with no gene match: 7. The germline V gene encodes CDR1 LNHNV and CDR2 YYDKDF (reference sequence).

The chain employs TRBV5-1 and TRBJ1-2, with D unresolved. Germline V gene lookup returns CDR1 SGHRS and CDR2 YFSETQ. The CDR3 totals 14 residues. V lost 3 bases and J lost 2, with 11 bases in between. The CDR3 loop reads CASSYETGNYGYTF. The CDR3 coding sequence is TGCGCCAGCAGCTACGAAACCGGGAACTATGGCTACACCTTC. Full variable domain (outside the CDR3, taken from reference TRBV5-1 and TRBJ1-2): KAGVTQTPRYLIKTRGQQVTLSCSPISGHRSVSWYQQTPGQGLQFLFEYFSETQRNKGNFPGRFSGRQFSNSRSEMNVSTLELGDSALYLCASSYETGNYGYTFGSGTRLTVV.

The table lists this clone with a few counts. The V call is TRBV5-1, the J call TRBJ1-3, with D unclear. The CDR3 is made up of 15 amino acids. V dropped 2 bases and J dropped 0 bases, with 9 bases sitting between them. The germline gives CDR1 SGHRS, CDR2 YFSETQ. CDR3 in DNA: TGCGCCAGCAGCTTAGAACTGATCTCTGGAAACACCATATATTTT. Translating it yields CASSLELISGNTIYF. Full variable domain (remainder filled in from reference TRBV5-1 and TRBJ1-3): KAGVTQTPRYLIKTRGQQVTLSCSPISGHRSVSWYQQTPGQGLQFLFEYFSETQRNKGNFPGRFSGRQFSNSRSEMNVSTLELGDSALYLCASSLELISGNTIYFGEGSWLTVV.

The chain has TRBV28 and TRBJ1-2, with 7 positions matching TRBD1. The ends lost 8 bases at V and 4 bases at J; junction bases unmatched: 7. The CDR3 runs to 13 residues. Per the germline V gene, CDR1 is MDHEN and CDR2 is SYDVKM. The CDR3: CASGTGTAYGYTF. DNA of the CDR3: TGTGCCAGCGGGACTGGGACAGCCTATGGCTACACCTTC.

The V call is TRBV27, the J call TRBJ2-2; a weak D match, TRBD2 (6 bases). Germline CDR1 is MNHEY and CDR2 is SMNVEV (reference sequence). CDR3 length equals 16 residues. Trimming pared 1 base from V and 2 bases from J, leaving 11 bases between. CDR3 protein: CASSLYGSLNTGELFF. DNA of the CDR3: TGTGCCAGCAGTTTATACGGGAGTCTTAACACCGGGGAGCTGTTTTTT.

This chain joins TRBV6-5 and TRBJ1-3; 7 positions agree with TRBD1. CDR3 size: 15 residues. V shed 6 bases, J shed 4 bases, and the junction held 9 bases outside the gene matches. Germline V gene sequence: CDR1 MNHEY, CDR2 SVGAGI. CDR3 bases: TGTGCCAGCAGCAAAACAGGGGCTGAGGGAAACACCATATATTTT. Translation: CASSKTGAEGNTIYF.

The chain employs TRBV6-1 and TRBJ2-1; possible D gene TRBD2, 6 bases. Germline values: CDR1 MNHNS, CDR2 SASEGT. V lost 4 bases and J 6 bases, leaving 13 bases between the germline ends. This CDR3 region has 14 residues. This chain's CDR3 is CASSVVRGGNEQFF. CDR3 coding DNA: TGTGCCAGCAGTGTTGTGAGGGGAGGCAATGAGCAGTTCTTC.

The chain carries TRBV4-1 and TRBJ1-1; D not resolved. The CDR3 sequence is 15 residues long. Germline CDR1 reads MGHRA; CDR2 reads YSYEKL. Trimming removed 3 bases from V and 2 bases from J, with 13 bases in between. The CDR3 here is CASSHEPVRNTEAFF. DNA for the CDR3: TGCGCCAGCAGCCACGAACCGGTTAGAAACACTGAAGCTTTCTTT.

The chain employs TRBV6-1 and TRBJ2-6; D is uncertain. The germline gives CDR1 MNHNS, CDR2 SASEGT. Trimming took off 4 bases at V and 2 bases at J, with 15 bases between the two ends. There are 17 residues in the CDR3. This chain's CDR3 is CASSVHYESTGANVLTF. CDR3 DNA: TGTGCCAGCAGTGTTCATTATGAGTCAACTGGGGCCAACGTCCTGACTTTC.

This clone was counted a few times. The V call is TRBV28, the J call TRBJ2-1; D gene uncertain. Germline lookup yields CDR1 MDHEN and CDR2 SYDVKM. This CDR3 region has 15 residues. Trimming cost V 4 bases and J 4 bases, with 14 bases left between them. The chain's CDR3 is CASSSFLAGYNEQFF. CDR3 in DNA: TGTGCCAGCAGTTCCTTCCTCGCCGGGTACAATGAGCAGTTCTTC.

The rearrangement joins TRBV4-2 to TRBJ1-4, with 9 bases matching TRBD1. J was trimmed by 0 bases and V by 4 bases; bases with no gene match: 15. The CDR3 contains 20 residues. Germline V CDR1 and CDR2: LGHNA, YNFKEQ. The CDR3 loop reads CASSPLVRGQGKATNEKLFF. In nucleotides, the CDR3 is TGTGCCAGCAGCCCCTTAGTTCGAGGACAGGGGAAAGCAACTAATGAAAAACTGTTTTTT.

This chain connects TRBV1 to TRBJ2-3; the table's D call, TRBD2, was not checked against the DNA. TRBV1 is annotated as a pseudogene. The CDR3 consists of 17 residues. The CDR3 DNA reads TGCACCAGCAGTCAAACACTAGCGGGAGTAAGCACAGATACGCAGTATTTT. It specifies CTSSQTLAGVSTDTQYF.

V usage is TRBV9 and J usage is TRBJ1-2; D is perhaps TRBD1 (5 bases). Germline lookup yields CDR1 SGDLS and CDR2 YYNGEE. V was shortened by 2 bases and J by 6 bases, with 11 bases between the two germline ends. CDR3 length: 13 residues. The CDR3 DNA reads TGTGCCAGCAGCGTTTTAGGGGTGGATGGCTACACCTTC. Amino acid sequence: CASSVLGVDGYTF.

This clone has a handful of counts. The chain combines TRBV6-5 with TRBJ2-7, with D perhaps TRBD2 (5 bases). Germline assignment: CDR1 MNHEY and CDR2 SVGAGI. V was shortened by 3 bases and J by 6 bases, with 12 bases between the two germline ends. CDR3 length: 13 residues. The CDR3 DNA is TGTGCCAGCAGTTATGAGGGAGTGGGCGAGCAGTACTTC. Translated: CASSYEGVGEQYF.